Listed here are 20 T cell receptor beta chains from one sample, sequenced in a study of cytomegalovirus exposure and HLA in healthy donors (dated by TCRdb to 2017 to 2019). Library construction relied on the immunoSEQ multiplex PCR assay. For the multiplex PCR, a mixture combining 60 forward primers for TCR Vbeta segments and 13 reverse primers for TCR Jbeta segments was used. TCRdb carries this immuneACCESS record with in-frame sequences only. Its versions omit some clonotypes, under half of them owing to an unresolved V gene in the studies checked, with the rest unexplained. The sample table records about 140,000 clones; more than 70% of these occur just once. The ten largest clonotypes hold about 2.2% of the sample. The source material was PBMCs. The receptors were gathered from a man in his forties or fifties in good health and CMV-seronegative.

The V call is TRBV28, the J call TRBJ1-3; D might be TRBD1 (5 bases). The germline gives CDR1 MDHEN, CDR2 SYDVKM. V lost 10 bases and J 0 bases, leaving 19 bases between the germline ends. The CDR3 runs to 16 residues. CDR3 protein: CATLTPRAHSGNTIYF. In nucleotides, the CDR3 is TGTGCCACCCTGACCCCCAGGGCCCACTCTGGAAACACCATATATTTT.

The genes are TRBV5-4 and TRBJ1-2; D uncertain. The CDR3 length is 15 residues. Germline-derived CDR1 and CDR2 are SGHNT and YYREEE (reference sequence). The V end was cut by 0 bases, the J end by 0 bases, with 9 bases between. Here the CDR3 DNA reads TGTGCCAGCAGCTTGGTTGGAGGGACTAACTATGGCTACACCTTC. Protein: CASSLVGGTNYGYTF.

The chain carries TRBV11-2 and TRBJ2-7; the D is unclear. Germline CDR1 reads SGHAT; CDR2 reads FQNNGV. The CDR3 length is 15 residues. The germline V and J ends were trimmed by 2 bases and 1 base, with 12 bases remaining between them. CDR3 in DNA: TGTGCCAGCAGCTTAAGACATGGGCGTTCCTACGAGCAGTACTTC. It specifies CASSLRHGRSYEQYF.

A note on this clone: At the DNA level, this CDR3 is encoded by other sequences in the same sample as well. The chain joins TRBV19 to TRBJ2-7; 13 bases are a match to TRBD2. The ends lost 1 base at V and 3 bases at J; junction bases unmatched: 0. The CDR3 is 15 residues long. Looked up from germline, CDR1 is LNHDA and CDR2 is SQIVND (reference sequence). CDR3 sequence (DNA): TGTGCCAGTAGTATAGGGACTAGCGGGAGCTACGAGCAGTACTTC. Its protein is CASSIGTSGSYEQYF.

The rearrangement joins TRBV5-4 to TRBJ1-2; D is perhaps TRBD1 (5 bases). The CDR3 has 15 amino acids. Germline values: CDR1 SGHNT, CDR2 YYREEE (reference sequence). Trimming left V 0 bases short and J 8 bases short, with 17 bases between. The CDR3 protein is CASSLALRGVSGYTF. DNA of the CDR3: TGTGCCAGCAGCTTGGCTTTGCGGGGGGTCAGCGGCTACACCTTC.

The V call is TRBV7-3, the J call TRBJ2-5; D is perhaps TRBD2 (5 bases). The CDR3 runs 15 residues. Trimming shortened V by 2 bases and J by 1 base, and 11 bases separated the two germline ends. Germline loops: CDR1 SGHTA, CDR2 FQGTGA. CDR3 protein: CASSLGASPQETQYF. The CDR3 DNA is TGTGCCAGCAGCTTAGGAGCTAGCCCCCAAGAGACCCAGTACTTC.

This clone was counted a single time. This chain uses TRBV11-3 with TRBJ2-7, with D perhaps matching TRBD2 (5 bases). The germline CDR1 and CDR2 sequences are SGHNT and YENEEA. The length of the CDR3 is 13 residues. Between the trimmed V and J ends, which lost 1 base and 7 bases, there was a span of 11 bases. For the CDR3, the DNA is TGTGCCAGCAGCTTAGGTGGAAGAGGGGAGCAGTACTTC. The encoded protein is CASSLGGRGEQYF. The complete variable domain, with remaining parts taken from reference TRBV11-3 and TRBJ2-7, reads EAGVVQSPRYKIIEKKQPVAFWCNPISGHNTLYWYLQNLGQGPELLIRYENEEAVDDSQLPKDRFSAERLKGVDSTLKIQPAELGDSAVYLCASSLGGRGEQYFGPGTRLTVT.

V is TRBV30 and J is TRBJ1-2; the D gene is possibly TRBD1 (5 bases). CDR1 GTSNPN and CDR2 SVGIG come from the germline V gene (reference sequence). The CDR3 is made up of 14 amino acids. V was clipped by 0 bases and J by 9 bases, with 17 bases between them. CDR3 DNA sequence: TGTGCCTGGAGTGTTTTTGCGGTTGGGGGGAGCTACACCTTC. This sequence encodes CAWSVFAVGGSYTF.

The chain employs TRBV29-1 and TRBJ2-3; 8 bases match TRBD2. Trimming took 7 bases from V and 2 from J; bases not matched to a gene: 8. The germline CDR1 and CDR2 sequences are SQVTM and ANQGSEA. This CDR3 is 14 amino acids long. The CDR3 reads CSGASGSLTDTQYF. In DNA form, the CDR3 reads TGCAGCGGGGCGAGCGGGAGTCTCACAGATACGCAGTATTTT.

This rearrangement joins TRBV25-1 to TRBJ1-2, with D unclear. V was clipped by 4 bases and J by 4 bases, with 10 bases between them. CDR1 is MGHDK, CDR2 SYGVNS, per germline. The CDR3 has 13 amino acids. This CDR3 reads CASSGSASYGYTF. DNA for the CDR3: TGTGCCAGCAGTGGGTCAGCGAGCTATGGCTACACCTTC.

This clone has only one observation. The V gene is TRBV27, the J gene TRBJ1-1; tentatively, D is TRBD1 (6 bases). V dropped 7 bases and J dropped 4 bases, with 16 bases sitting between them. Per germline, CDR1 MNHEY and CDR2 SMNVEV (reference sequence). The CDR3 contains 14 residues. The CDR3 spells CASIIRGGSTEAFF. The CDR3 DNA is TGTGCCAGCATTATCAGGGGCGGTAGCACTGAAGCTTTCTTT.

The count of this clone is one. This chain links TRBV5-1 with TRBJ1-6; no firm D call. In germline, CDR1 is SGHRS, CDR2 YFSETQ. The CDR3 runs 15 residues. Between the trimmed V and J ends, which lost 4 bases and 0 bases, there was a span of 8 bases. CDR3 nucleotide sequence: TGCGCCAGCAGCCAGCCGGGCTCCTATAATTCACCCCTCCACTTT. Translation gives CASSQPGSYNSPLHF.

This clone was seen once. The chain links TRBV30 to TRBJ1-1; TRBD1 matches 10 bases. Germline CDR1 is GTSNPN and CDR2 is SVGIG (reference sequence). The CDR3 loop spans 15 amino acids. After removal of 0 bases from V and 4 bases from J, the junction contained 5 bases not matched to a gene. The DNA for the CDR3 is TGTGCCTGGAGTGTACGGACAGGGGGGAGCACTGAAGCTTTCTTT. As protein: CAWSVRTGGSTEAFF.

CDR3 DNA sequence: TGTGCCAGCAGTCCCATTGGACAGACTTACGAGCAGTACTTC. It is translated as CASSPIGQTYEQYF. The rearrangement links TRBV28 to TRBJ2-7; D might be TRBD1 (6 bases). Trimming took 5 bases from V and 4 from J, leaving 15 bases between them. There are 14 residues in the CDR3. CDR1 and CDR2 (germline): MDHEN, SYDVKM.

The chain combines TRBV6-1 with TRBJ2-6; 8 bases are shared with TRBD1. The germline V gene encodes CDR1 MNHNS and CDR2 SASEGT. This CDR3 has 12 amino acids. V shed 7 bases, J shed 10 bases, and the junction held 3 bases outside the gene matches. CDR3 DNA sequence: TGTGCCAGCATGTGGACAGGGAACGTCCTGACTTTC. This codes for CASMWTGNVLTF.

CDR3 loop: CASSQDLRVDEQYF. The CDR3 nucleotides read TGCGCCAGCAGCCAAGACCTCCGGGTCGACGAGCAGTACTTC. The chain combines TRBV4-1 with TRBJ2-7; D remains ambiguous. Trimming removed 0 bases from V and 5 bases from J, with 11 bases in between. From germline, CDR1 is MGHRA and CDR2 YSYEKL. The CDR3 sequence is 14 residues long.

J is TRBJ2-3 and V is TRBV4-1; TRBD2 matches at 8 bases. CDR1 and CDR2 from the germline V gene are MGHRA and YSYEKL. The CDR3 loop spans 17 amino acids. The trim removed 5 bases at V and 1 base at J, leaving 11 bases unmatched. The CDR3 DNA is TGCGCCAGCAGCGCCCGGGGGGGGACCATCGGCACAGATACGCAGTATTTT. This codes for CASSARGGTIGTDTQYF.

The chain uses TRBV30 and TRBJ1-6; D remains unclear. There are 12 residues in the CDR3. V lost 2 bases and J lost 7, with 6 bases in between. Germline V gene lookup returns CDR1 GTSNPN and CDR2 SVGIG (reference sequence). DNA for the CDR3: TGTGCCTGGAGTTCTCCCAATTCACCCCTCCACTTT. This gives the protein CAWSSPNSPLHF.

The chain carries TRBV4-2 and TRBJ2-3, with 7 bases that match TRBD1. CDR3 size: 16 residues. Trimming removed 4 bases from V and 1 base from J; junction bases left unmatched: 8. Per the germline V gene, CDR1 is LGHNA and CDR2 is YNFKEQ. The CDR3: CASSPPAGQGTDTQYF. The CDR3 bases are TGTGCCAGCAGCCCCCCGGCTGGACAGGGCACAGATACGCAGTATTTT.

This clone was counted once. The gene calls are TRBV5-8 and TRBJ1-5; perhaps TRBD1 as D (6 bases). The CDR3 totals 16 residues. The V gene's germline CDR1 is SGHTS and CDR2 YDEGEE. Trimming pared 4 bases from V and 1 base from J, leaving 15 bases between. Here the CDR3 DNA reads TGTGCCAGCAGCCCGGTCGGGGGGGCGAGCAATCAGCCCCAGCATTTT. It specifies CASSPVGGASNQPQHF.